This TCR beta chain was profiled in a study of HIV-infected children after antiretroviral therapy interruption. Study context: Children were on planned treatment interruption or continuous treatment.

This clonotype was seen repeatedly, ten times or more. The target antigen is unknown. V was cut by 11 bases and J by 5 bases, with 18 bases left in between. Germline-derived CDR1 and CDR2 are ENHRY and SYGVKD. This CDR3 is built from 13 residues. Unique molecular identifiers were included in an RNA-based 3' RACE TCR library. TCRdb passed the 3' RACE reads through MiXCR, listing each CDR3 protein once. Of approximately 95,000 distinct CDR3 sequences in the sample, roughly 6.7% are singletons; the top ten hold 0.9% to 1.4%. Noted treatment: PENTA 11 planned treatment interruption arm or continuous ART arm. Samples needed at least 5 million viable cryopreserved PBMCs. From thawed PBMCs, naive CD4+ CD45RA+ CD45RO- T cells were sorted. Study findings and constraints: Minor non-naive CD45RA+ populations, like EMRA or stem memory, might contaminate naive sorts.

This TCR was recovered from a pool of human donors with HIV. The sample in question was CD45RA+ CD4+ T cells from PBMCs, pooled from several time points, obtained from a donor given antiretroviral therapy, either interrupted or continuous. Documented subset: naive CD4+ CD45RA+ CD45RO- T cells. This rearrangement joins TRBV10-3 to TRBJ2-5, with D possibly matching TRBD1 (6 bases). The CDR3 reads CAVSRGPGETQYF. CDR3 sequence (DNA): TGTGCCGTATCCAGGGGTCCGGGGGAGACCCAGTACTTC.